This TCR beta chain was documented in a study of cytomegalovirus exposure and HLA in healthy donors. The CDR3 is made up of 18 amino acids. Germline values: CDR1 LNHDA, CDR2 SQIVND (reference sequence). Trimming stripped 3 bases from V and 3 bases from J, with 23 bases between. The PCR made use of 60 Vbeta and 13 Jbeta primers. TCRdb's copy holds only in-frame clones and misses some; the assay was immunoSEQ multiplex PCR. The sample comprises tens of thousands of clones, over 70% of which are singletons, and about 7.8% rests with the top ten. Findings and caveats of the study: Being indistinguishable, some V segments were excluded, TRBV6-2 and TRBV6-3 among them. About 87% or about 30% of the time was how often most TCR beta V segments were productive, according to an earlier analysis. There was a cluster of highly shared sequence variants that was likely a sequencing artifact.

Points on this clone: Its antigen is as yet unknown.

Sequenced sample: PBMCs. The TCR sequence derives from a man in his 60s in good health and CMV-seropositive. The rearrangement links TRBV19 to TRBJ2-5, with a tentative D call TRBD2 (7 bases). Here the CDR3 reads CASSIGTPGGKGEETQYF. CDR3 nucleotides: TGTGCCAGTAGTATCGGGACTCCGGGGGGAAAGGGGGAAGAGACCCAGTACTTC.